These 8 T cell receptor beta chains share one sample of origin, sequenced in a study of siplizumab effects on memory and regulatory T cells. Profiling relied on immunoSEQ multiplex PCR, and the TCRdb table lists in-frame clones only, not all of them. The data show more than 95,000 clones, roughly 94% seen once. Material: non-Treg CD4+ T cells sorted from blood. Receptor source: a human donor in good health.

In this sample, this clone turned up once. The chain's CDR3 is CASSFRTGNYNSPLHF. CDR3 sequence (DNA): TGTGCCAGCAGCTTTCGGACAGGGAACTATAATTCACCCCTCCACTTT. J is TRBJ1-6 and V is TRBV7-9, with 8 bases that match TRBD1. CDR1 and CDR2 (germline): SEHNR, FQNEAQ (reference sequence). Trimming at V came to 3 bases and at J to 3 bases, leaving 4 bases not matched to a gene. CDR3 size: 16 residues.

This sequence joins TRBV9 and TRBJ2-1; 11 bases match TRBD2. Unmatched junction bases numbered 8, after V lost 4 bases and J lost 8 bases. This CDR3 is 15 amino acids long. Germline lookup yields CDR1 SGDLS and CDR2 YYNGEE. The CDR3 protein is CASSPLAGGGHEQFF. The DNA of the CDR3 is TGTGCCAGCAGCCCCCTAGCGGGAGGAGGCCATGAGCAGTTCTTC.

The CDR3 sequence: CASSRRLGENYGYTF. The CDR3 nucleotides are TGTGCCAGCAGCCGGAGGTTAGGGGAAAACTATGGCTACACCTTC. This chain uses TRBV5-6 with TRBJ1-2; possible D gene TRBD1, 5 bases. Germline V gives CDR1 SGHDT, CDR2 YYEEEE. The germline V and J ends were trimmed by 4 bases and 2 bases, with 15 bases remaining between them. The CDR3 has 15 amino acids.

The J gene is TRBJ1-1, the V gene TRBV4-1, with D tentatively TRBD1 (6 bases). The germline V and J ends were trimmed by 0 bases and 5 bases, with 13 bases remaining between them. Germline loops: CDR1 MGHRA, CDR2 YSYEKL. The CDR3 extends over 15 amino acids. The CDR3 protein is CASSQDGGGGTEAFF. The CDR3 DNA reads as TGCGCCAGCAGCCAAGATGGTGGAGGGGGAACTGAAGCTTTCTTT.

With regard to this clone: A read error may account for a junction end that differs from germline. CDR3 amino acids: CASSLVGPIKSF. In DNA, the CDR3 is TGTGCCAGCAGCTTAGTCGGCCCTATAAAGTCTTTC. The chain has TRBV11-2 and TRBJ2-6; the D is unclear. Germline lookup yields CDR1 SGHAT and CDR2 FQNNGV. CDR3 size: 12 residues.

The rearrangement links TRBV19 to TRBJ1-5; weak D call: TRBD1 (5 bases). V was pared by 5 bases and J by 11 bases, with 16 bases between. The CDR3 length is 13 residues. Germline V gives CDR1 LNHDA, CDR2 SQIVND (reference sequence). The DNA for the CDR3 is TGTGCCAGTAGTTCGGACCAGGGAGCGGCCCAGCATTTT. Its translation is CASSSDQGAAQHF.

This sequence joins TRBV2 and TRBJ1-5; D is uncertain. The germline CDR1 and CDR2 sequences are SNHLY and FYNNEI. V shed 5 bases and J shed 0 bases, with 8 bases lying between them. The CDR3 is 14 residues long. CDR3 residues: CASSRLYSNQPQHF. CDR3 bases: TGTGCCAGCAGTCGGTTGTATAGCAATCAGCCCCAGCATTTT.

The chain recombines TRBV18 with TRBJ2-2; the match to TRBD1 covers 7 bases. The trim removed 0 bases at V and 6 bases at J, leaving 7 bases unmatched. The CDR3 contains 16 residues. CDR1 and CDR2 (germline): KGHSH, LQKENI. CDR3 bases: TGTGCCAGCTCACCACCACAGGGGAATAGCGCCGGGGAGCTGTTTTTT. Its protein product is CASSPPQGNSAGELFF.